The source of this T cell receptor (beta chain) is a study of CD8 T cells in Susac syndrome. Study-wide results and limits: It was acknowledged by the study that relatively few individuals were included in its TCR sequencing and HLA analysis.

Note on this clonotype: Its antigen remains unknown.

The sequenced target, TCR beta, came from blood CD8+ and CD4+ T cells. The authors negatively isolated CD8+ and CD4+ T cells and FACS-enriched TEMRA cells. Trimming took 3 bases from V and 5 from J, leaving 8 bases between them. CDR1 is SQVTM, CDR2 ANQGSEA, per germline. This CDR3 is built from 11 residues. About 0.5 to 1 ug RNA was reverse transcribed with random hexamers. The immunoSEQ assay covered 54 Vbeta and 13 Jbeta segments for CDR3. In TCRdb, the immunoSEQ multiplex PCR reads were re-called with MiXCR into one record per CDR3 protein. Of 90,000 to 150,000 distinct CDR3 sequences in the sample, around 94% are singletons; the top ten hold approximately 0.1%.

Sequenced sample: CD4+ T cells from PBMCs. V and J are TRBV29-1 and TRBJ2-7, with D perhaps matching TRBD1 (5 bases). The sequence was obtained from a human donor in good health. In DNA form, the CDR3 reads TGCAGCGTTGATGGGGCGGACGAGCAGTACTTC. It is translated as CSVDGADEQYF.